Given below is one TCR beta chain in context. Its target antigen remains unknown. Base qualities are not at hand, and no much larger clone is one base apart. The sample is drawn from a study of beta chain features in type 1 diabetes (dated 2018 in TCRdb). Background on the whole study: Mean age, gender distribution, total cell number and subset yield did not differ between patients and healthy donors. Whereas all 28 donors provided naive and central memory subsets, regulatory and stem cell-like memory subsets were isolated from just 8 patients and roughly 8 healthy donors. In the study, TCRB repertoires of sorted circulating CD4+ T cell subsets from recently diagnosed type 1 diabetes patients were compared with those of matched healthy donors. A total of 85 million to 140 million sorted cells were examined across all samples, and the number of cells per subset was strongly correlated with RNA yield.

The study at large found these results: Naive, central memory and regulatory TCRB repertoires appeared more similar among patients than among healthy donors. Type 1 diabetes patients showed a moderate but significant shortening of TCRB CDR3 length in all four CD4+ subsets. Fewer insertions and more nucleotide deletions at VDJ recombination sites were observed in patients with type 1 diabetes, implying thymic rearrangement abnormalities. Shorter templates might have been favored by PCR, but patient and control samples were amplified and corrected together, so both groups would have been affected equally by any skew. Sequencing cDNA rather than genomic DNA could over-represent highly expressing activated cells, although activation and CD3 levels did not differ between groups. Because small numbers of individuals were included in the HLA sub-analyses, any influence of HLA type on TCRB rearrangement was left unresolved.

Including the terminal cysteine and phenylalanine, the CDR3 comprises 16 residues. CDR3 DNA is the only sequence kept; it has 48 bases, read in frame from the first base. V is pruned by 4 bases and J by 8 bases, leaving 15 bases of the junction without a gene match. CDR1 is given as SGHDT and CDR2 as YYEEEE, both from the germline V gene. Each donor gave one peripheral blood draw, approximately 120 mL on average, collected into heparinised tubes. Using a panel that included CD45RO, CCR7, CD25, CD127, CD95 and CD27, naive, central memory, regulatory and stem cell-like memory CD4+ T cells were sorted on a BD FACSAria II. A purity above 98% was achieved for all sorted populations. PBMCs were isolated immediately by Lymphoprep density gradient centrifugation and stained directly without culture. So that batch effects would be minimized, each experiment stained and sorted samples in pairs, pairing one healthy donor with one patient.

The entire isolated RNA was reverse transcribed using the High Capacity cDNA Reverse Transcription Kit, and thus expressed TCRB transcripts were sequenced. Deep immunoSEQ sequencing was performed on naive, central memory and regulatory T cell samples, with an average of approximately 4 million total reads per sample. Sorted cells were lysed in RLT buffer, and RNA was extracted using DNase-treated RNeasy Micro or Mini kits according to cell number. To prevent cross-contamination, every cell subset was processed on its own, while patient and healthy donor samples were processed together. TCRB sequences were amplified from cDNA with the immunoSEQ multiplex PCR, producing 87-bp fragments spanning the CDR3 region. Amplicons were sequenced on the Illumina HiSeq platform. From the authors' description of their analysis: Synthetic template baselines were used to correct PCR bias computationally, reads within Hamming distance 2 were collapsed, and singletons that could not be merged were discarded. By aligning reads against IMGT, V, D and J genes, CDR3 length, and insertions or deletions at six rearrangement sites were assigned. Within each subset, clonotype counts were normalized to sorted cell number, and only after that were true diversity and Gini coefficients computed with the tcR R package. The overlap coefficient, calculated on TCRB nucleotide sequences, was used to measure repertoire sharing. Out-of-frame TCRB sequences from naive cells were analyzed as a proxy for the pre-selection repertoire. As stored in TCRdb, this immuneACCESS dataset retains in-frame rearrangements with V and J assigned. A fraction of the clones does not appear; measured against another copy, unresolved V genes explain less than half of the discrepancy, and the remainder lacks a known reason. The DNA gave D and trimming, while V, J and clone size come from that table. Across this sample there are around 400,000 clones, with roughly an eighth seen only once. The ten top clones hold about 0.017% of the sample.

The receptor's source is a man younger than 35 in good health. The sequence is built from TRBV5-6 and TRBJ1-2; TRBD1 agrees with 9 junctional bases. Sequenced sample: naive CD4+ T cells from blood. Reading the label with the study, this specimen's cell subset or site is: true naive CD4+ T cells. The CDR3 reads CASSRTGTGPFGGYTF. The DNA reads TGTGCCAGCAGCAGAACCGGGACAGGGCCTTTTGGGGGCTACACCTTC.